This T cell receptor beta chain was observed in a study of cytomegalovirus exposure and HLA in healthy donors. Some clones are missing from TCRdb's copy, which holds only in-frame ones; the method was immunoSEQ multiplex PCR. The sample has over 100,000 clones, roughly 88% seen once. The germline CDR1 and CDR2 sequences are SGDLS and YYNGEE. The V and J ends lost 4 bases and 1 base respectively, with 8 bases between them. This CDR3 contains 14 residues. What was sequenced was PBMCs. The source is a woman aged 18-29 years in good health and CMV-seropositive. The chain joins TRBV9 to TRBJ2-2; maybe TRBD1 (5 bases). CDR3 sequence: CASSSGWNTGELFF. The CDR3 coding sequence is TGTGCCAGCAGCTCAGGGTGGAACACCGGGGAGCTGTTTTTT.